The clone carrying this T cell receptor (beta chain) was detected only a few times. Its antigen is as yet unknown. Libraries were made from TCR beta cDNA, and they carried unique molecular identifiers. Between about 0.85 and 10 million T cells gave rise to about 450,000 cDNA molecules. TCRdb used MiXCR to reprocess the PCR reads, holding one entry per CDR3 protein. The repertoire holds about 540,000 distinct CDR3 sequences, with around a third as singletons. The data stem from a study of post-analysis software for immune sequencing data. Broader study findings: There was significantly lower normalized Chao1 diversity in multiple sclerosis patients than in controls. Elevated frequency relative to controls characterized roughly five TRBV segments in patients, TRBV5-6, TRBV5-1 and TRBV20-1 among them.

CDR1 WSHSY and CDR2 SAAADI come from the germline V gene. This CDR3 contains 12 residues. Deletions cut 7 bases from V and 8 bases from J, with 13 bases between. The chain carries TRBV10-2 and TRBJ2-3; TRBD2 is a possible D gene (6 bases). The clonotype was recovered from a girl aged 2-17 years with multiple sclerosis. What was sequenced was blood. CDR3 region: CASTPGSPTQYF. Written as DNA, the CDR3 is TGCGCCAGCACTCCCGGGAGCCCTACGCAGTATTTT.